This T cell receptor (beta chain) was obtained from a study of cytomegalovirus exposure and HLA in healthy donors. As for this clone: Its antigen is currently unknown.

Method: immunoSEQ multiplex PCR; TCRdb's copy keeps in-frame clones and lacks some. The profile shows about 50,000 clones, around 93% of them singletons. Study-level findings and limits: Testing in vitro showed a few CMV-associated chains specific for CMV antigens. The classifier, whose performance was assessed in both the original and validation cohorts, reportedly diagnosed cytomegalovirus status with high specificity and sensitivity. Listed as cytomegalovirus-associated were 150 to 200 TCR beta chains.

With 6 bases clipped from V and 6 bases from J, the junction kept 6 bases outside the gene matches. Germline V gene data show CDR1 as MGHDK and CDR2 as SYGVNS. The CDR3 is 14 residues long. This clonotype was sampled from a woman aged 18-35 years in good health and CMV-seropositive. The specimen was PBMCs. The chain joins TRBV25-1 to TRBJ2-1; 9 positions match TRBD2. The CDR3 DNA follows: TGTGCCAGCAGCGGCCTAGCGGGGTCCAATGAGCAGTTCTTC. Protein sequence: CASSGLAGSNEQFF.